These 31 T cell receptor beta chains came from one sample sequenced in a study of blood T cell repertoires in COVID-19. TCRdb's copy holds only in-frame clones and misses some; the assay was immunoSEQ multiplex PCR. This sample has 65,000 to 80,000 clones, with about 88% found just once. Sequencing input: peripheral blood. All receptors derive from a human donor in a cohort sampled during active COVID-19.

This chain uses TRBV6-6 with TRBJ2-5; D is possibly TRBD2 (6 bases). Trimming pared 10 bases from V and 2 bases from J, leaving 23 bases between. CDR1 is MNHNY and CDR2 is SVGAGI in the germline V gene (reference sequence). The CDR3 has 16 amino acids. CDR3 sequence (DNA): TGTGCCACCATTGACACTGTTGGGACTTTACAAGAGACCCAGTACTTC. Translating it yields CATIDTVGTLQETQYF.

This clone is a singleton in its sample. The chain links TRBV12-1 to TRBJ2-1; the table assigns TRBD2, which was not confirmed against the DNA. TRBV12-1 is an annotated pseudogene. The CDR3 covers 16 residues. CDR3 DNA: TGTGCCAGCAGCGTCGGGACTAGCGGGATATACAATGAGCAGTTCTTC. This gives the protein CASSVGTSGIYNEQFF.

This rearrangement joins TRBV5-1 to TRBJ2-2; 8 positions match TRBD1. Germline lookup yields CDR1 SGHRS and CDR2 YFSETQ. The V gene end was trimmed by 4 bases and the J gene end by 2 bases; junction bases not matched to a gene: 4. This CDR3 has 15 residues. DNA for the CDR3: TGCGCCAGCAGCCCGACAGGGGTTAACACCGGGGAGCTGTTTTTT. Amino acid sequence: CASSPTGVNTGELFF.

The V gene is TRBV7-2, the J gene TRBJ2-5, with 14 bases identical to TRBD2. The CDR3 has 16 amino acids. V lost 0 bases to trimming and J lost 5 bases; unmatched junction nucleotides: 2. Per germline, CDR1 SGHTA and CDR2 FQGNSA. CDR3: CASSLAGTSGSETQYF. The CDR3 nucleotides read TGTGCCAGCAGCTTAGCCGGGACTAGCGGGAGTGAGACCCAGTACTTC.

The chain carries TRBV10-3 and TRBJ2-5; a possible D gene is TRBD2 (6 bases). This CDR3 comprises 14 residues. The germline V gene has CDR1 ENHRY and CDR2 SYGVKD. Trimming took 5 bases from V and 0 from J, leaving 10 bases between them. As DNA, the CDR3 is TGTGCCATCAGTCCTAGCGTGTACCAAGAGACCCAGTACTTC. This gives the protein CAISPSVYQETQYF.

The V gene is TRBV29-1, the J gene TRBJ2-7; possible D gene TRBD1, 6 bases. Trimming left V 0 bases short and J 2 bases short, with 14 bases between. From germline, CDR1 is SQVTM and CDR2 ANQGSEA. The CDR3 is 15 residues long. Here the CDR3 DNA reads TGCAGCGTTGAAGAAACCGGGACATCTACCTACGAGCAGTACTTC. This encodes CSVEETGTSTYEQYF.

The chain joins TRBV7-2 to TRBJ1-5, with a tentative D call TRBD1 (5 bases). V lost 5 bases and J lost 1, with 12 bases in between. Germline CDR1 SGHTA, CDR2 FQGNSA. The CDR3 has 15 residues. CDR3 residues: CASSPGRGSNQPQHF. In DNA form, the CDR3 reads TGTGCCAGCAGCCCCGGGAGGGGAAGCAATCAGCCCCAGCATTTT.

The rearrangement links TRBV4-2 to TRBJ2-2; 9 bases match TRBD2. Germline V CDR1 and CDR2: LGHNA, YNFKEQ. J gave up 3 bases and V 1 base, and 18 bases lay outside the gene matches. This CDR3 spans 21 amino acids. CDR3 sequence (DNA): TGTGCCAGCAGCCAAGCAGTAGCGGGGGACTACCCCATCCAATACACCGGGGAGCTGTTTTTT. Amino acids: CASSQAVAGDYPIQYTGELFF.

The genes are TRBV3-1 (or the pseudogene TRBV3-2) and TRBJ2-2; possibly TRBD2 for D (6 bases). The CDR3 runs to 17 residues. Germline V gene data show CDR1 as LGHDT and CDR2 as YNNKEL (reference sequence). V lost 0 bases and J lost 5, with 16 bases in between. CDR3 in amino acids: CASSQDWGYAGTGELFF. As DNA, the CDR3 is TGTGCCAGCAGCCAAGATTGGGGATACGCGGGAACCGGGGAGCTGTTTTTT.

The chain links TRBV18 to TRBJ2-7; TRBD2 is a possible D gene (5 bases). The CDR3 sequence is 14 residues long. The germline V and J ends were trimmed by 3 bases and 7 bases, with 16 bases remaining between them. Germline lookup yields CDR1 KGHSH and CDR2 LQKENI. The CDR3 sequence is CASSPREGILEQYF. CDR3 DNA sequence: TGTGCCAGCTCACCCCGCGAGGGTATCCTGGAGCAGTACTTC.

The chain joins TRBV9 to TRBJ2-7, with D possibly being TRBD2 (6 bases). This CDR3 has 15 amino acids. Germline V gene data show CDR1 as SGDLS and CDR2 as YYNGEE. Trimming left V 4 bases short and J 0 bases short, with 14 bases between. The CDR3 nucleotides are TGTGCCAGCAGCCTCGGGGGAGGCTCCTCCTACGAGCAGTACTTC. Its translation: CASSLGGGSSYEQYF.

V gene TRBV25-1 combines with J gene TRBJ2-3; no definite D call. CDR1 and CDR2 (germline): MGHDK, SYGVNS. The germline V and J ends were trimmed by 4 bases and 0 bases, with 5 bases remaining between them. The CDR3 loop spans 13 amino acids. CDR3 region: CASSVTSTDTQYF. In nucleotides, the CDR3 is TGTGCCAGCAGTGTGACTAGCACAGATACGCAGTATTTT.

The gene calls are TRBV25-1 and TRBJ2-2; TRBD1 matches 9 bases. The CDR3 is 18 amino acids. Trimming cost V 4 bases and J 6 bases; bases outside gene matches: 15. Germline CDR1 and CDR2: MGHDK and SYGVNS. The CDR3 DNA reads as TGTGCCAGCAGTGTCCCGGACAGGGGCGGTTTATGGGCCGGGGAGCTGTTTTTT. Protein sequence: CASSVPDRGGLWAGELFF.

The chain links TRBV28 to TRBJ2-1; possible D gene TRBD1, 6 bases. The CDR3 loop spans 13 amino acids. Germline V CDR1 and CDR2: MDHEN, SYDVKM. V was clipped by 10 bases and J by 5 bases, with 15 bases between them. CDR3 DNA sequence: TGTGCCACAGTGGACAGCCTTAACAATGAGCAGTTCTTC. Translated, it gives CATVDSLNNEQFF.

The genes are TRBV2 and TRBJ2-3; no firm D call. Trimming shortened V by 4 bases and J by 8 bases, and 19 bases separated the two germline ends. The length of the CDR3 is 15 residues. Germline V lookup: CDR1 SNHLY, CDR2 FYNNEI. The CDR3 loop reads CASSVDETFSGTQYF. CDR3 in DNA: TGTGCCAGCAGTGTTGATGAGACCTTCTCGGGTACGCAGTATTTT.

V and J are TRBV27 and TRBJ2-7; TRBD1 is a possible D gene (6 bases). CDR3 length equals 13 residues. Germline V CDR1 and CDR2: MNHEY, SMNVEV (reference sequence). Trimming removed 6 bases from V and 6 bases from J, with 15 bases in between. As DNA, the CDR3 is TGTGCCAGCAGCTCAACAGGGTTCGGCGAGCAGTACTTC. Translated, it gives CASSSTGFGEQYF.

This clone has only a few counts. This rearrangement joins TRBV2 to TRBJ2-3, with 13 nucleotides matching TRBD2. The CDR3 consists of 15 residues. The V gene's germline CDR1 is SNHLY and CDR2 FYNNEI. Losses at the gene ends were 3 bases for V and 8 bases for J; bases not matched to a gene: 5. The CDR3, as DNA: TGTGCCAGCAGTGACAGTCGACTAGCGGGAGGTACGCAGTATTTT. This encodes CASSDSRLAGGTQYF.

The rearrangement uses TRBV28 and TRBJ2-7, with a possible D match to TRBD1 (6 bases). Per the germline V gene, CDR1 is MDHEN and CDR2 is SYDVKM. The CDR3 has 13 amino acids. V lost 4 bases, J lost 4 bases, and 11 bases lay in between. CDR3: CASSSGQSYEQYF. CDR3 sequence (DNA): TGTGCCAGCAGTTCGGGACAATCTTACGAGCAGTACTTC.

CDR3 sequence (DNA): TGTGCCAGCAGCCCCGAGGGAACTAGCGGGAGCCGGTACGAGCAGTACTTC. It specifies CASSPEGTSGSRYEQYF. The chain links TRBV4-2 to TRBJ2-7; 11 bases map to TRBD2. The CDR3 runs to 17 residues. V shed 4 bases and J 4 bases; nucleotides not matched to a gene: 12. CDR1 and CDR2 (germline): LGHNA, YNFKEQ.

This clone was counted once. The CDR3, as DNA: TGCGCCAGCAGCCAGATCTCTGGGGCCAACGTCCTGACTTTC. It encodes CASSQISGANVLTF. This sequence joins TRBV5-1 and TRBJ2-6; D is unresolved. The CDR3 spans 14 residues. From germline, CDR1 is SGHRS and CDR2 YFSETQ. V was clipped by 4 bases and J by 0 bases, with 5 bases between them. The full variable domain, rest sourced from reference TRBV5-1 and TRBJ2-6, is KAGVTQTPRYLIKTRGQQVTLSCSPISGHRSVSWYQQTPGQGLQFLFEYFSETQRNKGNFPGRFSGRQFSNSRSEMNVSTLELGDSALYLCASSQISGANVLTFGAGSRLTVL.

This chain connects TRBV6-5 to TRBJ1-5, with 9 bases lining up with TRBD1. The CDR3 is made up of 15 amino acids. V shed 6 bases and J 5 bases; nucleotides not matched to a gene: 8. Germline CDR1 is MNHEY and CDR2 is SVGAGI. The CDR3 bases are TGTGCCAGCAGGCAAAGGACAGGGGATTATCAGCCCCAGCATTTT. Protein: CASRQRTGDYQPQHF.

The genes are TRBV19 and TRBJ2-3, with TRBD2 matching over 8 bases. V dropped 10 bases and J dropped 3; count of bases not matched to a gene: 9. CDR1 is LNHDA and CDR2 is SQIVND in the germline V gene (reference sequence). The CDR3 covers 14 residues. CDR3 loop: CAIRAGVYTDTQYF. The CDR3 region has the DNA TGTGCCATAAGAGCGGGAGTCTATACAGATACGCAGTATTTT.

The V and J genes are TRBV19 and TRBJ2-7; TRBD1 matches 8 bases. The V gene's germline CDR1 is LNHDA and CDR2 SQIVND (reference sequence). The ends lost 5 bases at V and 4 bases at J; junction bases unmatched: 10. The CDR3 has 15 amino acids. The chain's CDR3 is CASSVSGTGGYEQYF. In DNA form, the CDR3 reads TGTGCCAGTAGTGTTTCCGGGACAGGTGGATACGAGCAGTACTTC.

This clone has more than one count but fewer than ten. The chain has TRBV2 and TRBJ2-3; 7 bases are a match to TRBD2. The CDR3 totals 16 residues. Unmatched junction bases numbered 6, after V lost 1 base and J lost 2 bases. Germline lookup yields CDR1 SNHLY and CDR2 FYNNEI. For the CDR3, the DNA is TGTGCCAGCAGTGAAGGGAGCGGGACTAACACAGATACGCAGTATTTT. Translated: CASSEGSGTNTDTQYF.

The chain has TRBV28 and TRBJ2-2; 13 bases line up with TRBD2. Germline V CDR1 and CDR2: MDHEN, SYDVKM. The CDR3 spans 16 residues. The junction had 4 bases not matched to a gene; V was cut back by 7 bases and J by 2 bases. The CDR3 sequence: CASNLGLAGNTGELFF. CDR3 in DNA: TGTGCCAGCAACTTGGGACTAGCGGGAAACACCGGGGAGCTGTTTTTT.

This chain uses TRBV5-4 with TRBJ2-7; D not certain. The CDR3 contains 12 residues. Germline V lookup: CDR1 SGHNT, CDR2 YYREEE (reference sequence). Trimming pared 4 bases from V and 6 bases from J, leaving 11 bases between. As DNA, the CDR3 is TGTGCCAGCAGCGACAAGTCTATCGAGCAGTACTTC. This encodes CASSDKSIEQYF.

The rearrangement uses TRBV27 and TRBJ2-3; TRBD2 might be the D (6 bases). The CDR3 covers 17 residues. Germline assignment: CDR1 MNHEY and CDR2 SMNVEV (reference sequence). Trimming removed 0 bases at V and 0 bases at J, with 13 bases between. CDR3 nucleotides: TGTGCCAGCAGTTTATCGCCCAGCGGGCCTAGCACAGATACGCAGTATTTT. It encodes CASSLSPSGPSTDTQYF.

V usage is TRBV7-2 and J usage is TRBJ2-3; 12 nucleotides agree with TRBD2. J lost 5 bases, V lost 4 bases, and 13 bases had no gene match. Germline CDR1 reads SGHTA; CDR2 reads FQGNSA. CDR3 length equals 18 residues. This chain's CDR3 is CASSSQGLAGGPGDTQYF. CDR3 nucleotides: TGTGCCAGCAGCTCCCAGGGGCTAGCGGGAGGGCCCGGAGATACGCAGTATTTT.

This chain uses TRBV30 with TRBJ2-1; 14 nucleotides match TRBD2. CDR1 and CDR2 (germline): GTSNPN, SVGIG (reference sequence). This CDR3 is built from 15 residues. Trimming cost V 4 bases and J 7 bases; bases outside gene matches: 6. The CDR3 protein is CAWTTGLAGVNEQFF. In DNA, the CDR3 is TGTGCCTGGACTACGGGACTAGCGGGAGTGAATGAGCAGTTCTTC.

A few counts support this clone. The rearrangement links TRBV29-1 to TRBJ1-6; 8 bases are a match to TRBD1. Per the germline V gene, CDR1 is SQVTM and CDR2 is ANQGSEA. The CDR3 consists of 13 residues. The V gene end was trimmed by 7 bases and the J gene end by 6 bases; junction bases not matched to a gene: 5. The CDR3 here is CSASDRVNSPLHF. The CDR3 DNA reads as TGCAGCGCATCGGACAGGGTTAATTCACCCCTCCACTTT. Based on the CDR3 plus reference TRBV29-1 and TRBJ1-6, the full variable domain is SAVISQKPSRDICQRGTSLTIQCQVDSQVTMMFWYRQQPGQSLTLIATANQGSEATYESGFVIDKFPISRPNLTFSTLTVSNMSPEDSSIYLCSASDRVNSPLHFGNGTRLTVT.

This clone was recorded only once. The rearrangement joins TRBV29-1 to TRBJ2-1, with D perhaps TRBD1 (5 bases). The germline gives CDR1 SQVTM, CDR2 ANQGSEA. This CDR3 contains 12 residues. V was pared by 5 bases and J by 3 bases, with 8 bases between. CDR3 residues: CSVSRDYNEQFF. The CDR3 DNA sequence: TGCAGCGTTTCCAGGGACTACAATGAGCAGTTCTTC.